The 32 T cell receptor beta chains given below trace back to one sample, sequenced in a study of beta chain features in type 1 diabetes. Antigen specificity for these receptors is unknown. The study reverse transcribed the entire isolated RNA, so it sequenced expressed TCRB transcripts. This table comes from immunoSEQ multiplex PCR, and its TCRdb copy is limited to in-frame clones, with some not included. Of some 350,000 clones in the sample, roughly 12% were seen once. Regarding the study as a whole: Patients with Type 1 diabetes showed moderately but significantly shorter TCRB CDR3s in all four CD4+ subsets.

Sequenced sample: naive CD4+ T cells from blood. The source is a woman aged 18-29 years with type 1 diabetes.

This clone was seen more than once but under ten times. The CDR3 nucleotides are TGTGCCAGCAGCTTCGCGGGAGGAGGTTGGAATGAGCAGTTCTTC. As protein: CASSFAGGGWNEQFF. The V gene is TRBV7-2, the J gene TRBJ2-1; TRBD2 aligns across 8 bases. Germline lookup yields CDR1 SGHTA and CDR2 FQGNSA. The CDR3 sequence is 15 residues long. V lost 3 bases and J lost 7; bases outside the gene matches: 8. Looking up the rest from reference TRBV7-2 and TRBJ2-1 gives the full variable domain: GAGVSQSPSNKVTEKGKDVELRCDPISGHTALYWYRQSLGQGLEFLIYFQGNSAPDKSGLPSDRFSAERTGGSVSTLTIQRTQQEDSAVYLCASSFAGGGWNEQFFGPGTRLTVL.

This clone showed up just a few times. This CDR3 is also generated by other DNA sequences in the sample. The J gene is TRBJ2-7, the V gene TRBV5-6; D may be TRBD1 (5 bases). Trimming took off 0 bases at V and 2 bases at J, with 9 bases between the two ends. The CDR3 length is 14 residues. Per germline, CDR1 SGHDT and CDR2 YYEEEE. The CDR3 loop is CASSLGQGPYEQYF. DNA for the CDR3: TGTGCCAGCAGCTTGGGCCAGGGCCCCTACGAGCAGTACTTC. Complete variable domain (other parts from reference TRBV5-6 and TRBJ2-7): DAGVTQSPTHLIKTRGQQVTLRCSPKSGHDTVSWYQQALGQGPQFIFQYYEEEERQRGNFPDRFSGHQFPNYSSELNVNALLLGDSALYLCASSLGQGPYEQYFGPGTRLTVT.

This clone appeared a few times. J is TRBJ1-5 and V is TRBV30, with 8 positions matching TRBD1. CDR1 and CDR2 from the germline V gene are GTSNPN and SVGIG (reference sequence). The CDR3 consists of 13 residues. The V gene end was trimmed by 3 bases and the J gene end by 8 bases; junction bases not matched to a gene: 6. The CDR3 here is CAWSLDRGEPQHF. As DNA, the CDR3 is TGTGCCTGGAGCCTTGACAGGGGTGAGCCCCAGCATTTT.

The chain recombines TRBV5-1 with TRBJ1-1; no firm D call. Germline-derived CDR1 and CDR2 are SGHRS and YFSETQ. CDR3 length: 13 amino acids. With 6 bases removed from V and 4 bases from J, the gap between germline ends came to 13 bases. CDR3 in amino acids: CASIGQILTEAFF. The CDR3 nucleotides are TGCGCCAGCATTGGGCAGATCCTCACTGAAGCTTTCTTT.

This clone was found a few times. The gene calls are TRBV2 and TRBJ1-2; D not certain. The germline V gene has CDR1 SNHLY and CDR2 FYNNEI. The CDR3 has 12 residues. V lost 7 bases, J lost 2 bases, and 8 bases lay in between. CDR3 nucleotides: TGTGCCAGCATGAATGCGAACTATGGCTACACCTTC. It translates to CASMNANYGYTF. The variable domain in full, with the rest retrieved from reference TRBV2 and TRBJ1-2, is EPEVTQTPSHQVTQMGQEVILRCVPISNHLYFYWYRQILGQKVEFLVSFYNNEISEKSEIFDDQFSVERPDGSNFTLKIRSTKLEDSAMYFCASMNANYGYTFGSGTRLTVV.

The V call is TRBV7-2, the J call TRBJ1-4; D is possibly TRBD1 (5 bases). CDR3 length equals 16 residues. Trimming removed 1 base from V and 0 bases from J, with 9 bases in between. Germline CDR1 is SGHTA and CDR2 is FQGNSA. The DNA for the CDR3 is TGTGCCAGCAGCTTAGATCAAGGGGCAACTAATGAAAAACTGTTTTTT. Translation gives CASSLDQGATNEKLFF.

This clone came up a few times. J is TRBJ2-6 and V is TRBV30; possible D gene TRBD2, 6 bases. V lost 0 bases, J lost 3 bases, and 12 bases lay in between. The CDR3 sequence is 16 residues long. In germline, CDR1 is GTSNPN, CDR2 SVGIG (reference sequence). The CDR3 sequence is CAWSVPGGSGANVLTF. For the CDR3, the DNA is TGTGCCTGGAGTGTACCCGGGGGAAGTGGGGCCAACGTCCTGACTTTC.

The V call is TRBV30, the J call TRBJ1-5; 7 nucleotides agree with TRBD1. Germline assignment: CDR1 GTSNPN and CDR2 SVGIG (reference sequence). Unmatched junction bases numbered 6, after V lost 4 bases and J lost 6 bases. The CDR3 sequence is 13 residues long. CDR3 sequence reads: CAWTRSGGQPQHF. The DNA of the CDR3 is TGTGCCTGGACCCGTTCAGGGGGTCAGCCCCAGCATTTT.

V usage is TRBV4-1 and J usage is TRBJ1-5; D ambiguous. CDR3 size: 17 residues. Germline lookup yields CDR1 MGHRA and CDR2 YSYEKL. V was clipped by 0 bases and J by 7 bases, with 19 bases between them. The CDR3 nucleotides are TGCGCCAGCAGCCAAGATGTATCCTCGGGTTCCAAGCAGCCCCAGCATTTT. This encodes CASSQDVSSGSKQPQHF.

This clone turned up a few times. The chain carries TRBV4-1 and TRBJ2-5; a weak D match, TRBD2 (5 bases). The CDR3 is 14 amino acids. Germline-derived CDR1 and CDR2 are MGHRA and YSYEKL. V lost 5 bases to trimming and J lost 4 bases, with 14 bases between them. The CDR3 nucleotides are TGCGCCAGCAGCTCCCATCCCGGAGGAGAGACCCAGTACTTC. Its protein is CASSSHPGGETQYF.

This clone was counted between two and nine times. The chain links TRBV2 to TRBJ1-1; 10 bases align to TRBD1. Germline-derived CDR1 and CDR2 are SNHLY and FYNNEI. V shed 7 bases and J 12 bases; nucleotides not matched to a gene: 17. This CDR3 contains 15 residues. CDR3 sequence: CASTTSPGTGDETFF. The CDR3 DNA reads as TGTGCCAGCACTACTTCCCCCGGGACAGGGGATGAGACTTTCTTT.

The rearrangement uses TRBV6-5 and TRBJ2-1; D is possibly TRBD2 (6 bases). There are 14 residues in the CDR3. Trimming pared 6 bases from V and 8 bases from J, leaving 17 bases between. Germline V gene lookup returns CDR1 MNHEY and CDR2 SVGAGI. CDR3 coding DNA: TGTGCCAGCAGACAGGACTACGGGGTAGATGAGCAGTTCTTC. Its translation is CASRQDYGVDEQFF.

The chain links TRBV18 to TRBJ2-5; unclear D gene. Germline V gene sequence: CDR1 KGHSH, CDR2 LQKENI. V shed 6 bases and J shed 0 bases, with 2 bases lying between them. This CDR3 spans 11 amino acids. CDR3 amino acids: CASSDQETQYF. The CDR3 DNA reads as TGTGCCAGCTCCGACCAAGAGACCCAGTACTTC.

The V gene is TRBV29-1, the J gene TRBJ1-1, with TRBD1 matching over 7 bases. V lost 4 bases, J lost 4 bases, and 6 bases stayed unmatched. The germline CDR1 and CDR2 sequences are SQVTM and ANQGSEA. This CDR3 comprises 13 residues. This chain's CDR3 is CSVGQGLSTEAFF. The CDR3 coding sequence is TGCAGCGTTGGACAGGGTTTGAGCACTGAAGCTTTCTTT. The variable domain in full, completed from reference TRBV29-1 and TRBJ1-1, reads SAVISQKPSRDICQRGTSLTIQCQVDSQVTMMFWYRQQPGQSLTLIATANQGSEATYESGFVIDKFPISRPNLTFSTLTVSNMSPEDSSIYLCSVGQGLSTEAFFGQGTRLTVV.

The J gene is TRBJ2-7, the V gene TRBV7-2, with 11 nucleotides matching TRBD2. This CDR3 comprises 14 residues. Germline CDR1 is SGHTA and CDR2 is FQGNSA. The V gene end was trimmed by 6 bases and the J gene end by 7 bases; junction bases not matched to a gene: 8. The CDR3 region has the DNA TGTGCCAGCAGTGCGGCTAGCGGGGGGTTGGAGCAGTACTTC. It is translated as CASSAASGGLEQYF.

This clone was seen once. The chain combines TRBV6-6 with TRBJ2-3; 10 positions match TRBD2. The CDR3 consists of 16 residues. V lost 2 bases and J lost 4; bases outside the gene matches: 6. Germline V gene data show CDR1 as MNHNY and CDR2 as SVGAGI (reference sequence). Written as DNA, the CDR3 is TGTGCCAGCAGTTACCGAGCGGGAGGGCCGGCAGATACGCAGTATTTT. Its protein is CASSYRAGGPADTQYF.

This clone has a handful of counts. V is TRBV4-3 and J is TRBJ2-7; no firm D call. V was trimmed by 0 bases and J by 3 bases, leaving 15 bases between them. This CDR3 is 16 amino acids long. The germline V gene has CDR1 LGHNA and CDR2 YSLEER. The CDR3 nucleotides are TGCGCCAGCAGCCAAGAAACACGGTGGGGTGACTACGAGCAGTACGTC. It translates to CASSQETRWGDYEQYV.

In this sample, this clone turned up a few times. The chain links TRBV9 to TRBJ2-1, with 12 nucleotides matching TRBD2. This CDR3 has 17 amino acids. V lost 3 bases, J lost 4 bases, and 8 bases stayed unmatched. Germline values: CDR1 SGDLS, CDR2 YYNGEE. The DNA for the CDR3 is TGTGCCAGCAGCGCAGCTCCGGGACTAGCGGGTTACAATGAGCAGTTCTTC. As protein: CASSAAPGLAGYNEQFF.

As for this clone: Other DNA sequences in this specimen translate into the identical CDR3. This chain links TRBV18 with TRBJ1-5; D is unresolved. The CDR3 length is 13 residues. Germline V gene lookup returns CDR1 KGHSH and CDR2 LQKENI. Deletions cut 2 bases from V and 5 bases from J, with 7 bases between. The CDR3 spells CASSPGRDQPQHF. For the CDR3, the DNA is TGTGCCAGCTCACCAGGGCGAGATCAGCCCCAGCATTTT.

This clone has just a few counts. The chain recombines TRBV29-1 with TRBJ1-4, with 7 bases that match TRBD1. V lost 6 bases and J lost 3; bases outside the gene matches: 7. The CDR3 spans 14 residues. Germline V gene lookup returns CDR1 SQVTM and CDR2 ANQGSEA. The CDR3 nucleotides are TGCAGCGTCGATCCGGGACAGCCTAATGAAAAACTGTTTTTT. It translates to CSVDPGQPNEKLFF.

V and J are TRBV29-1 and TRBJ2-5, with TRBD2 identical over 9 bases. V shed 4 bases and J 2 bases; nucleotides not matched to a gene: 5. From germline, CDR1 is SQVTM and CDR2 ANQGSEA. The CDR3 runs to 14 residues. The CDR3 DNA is TGCAGCGTTGGCCGGACTAGCGCACAAGAGACCCAGTACTTC. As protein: CSVGRTSAQETQYF. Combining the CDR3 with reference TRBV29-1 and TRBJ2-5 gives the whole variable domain SAVISQKPSRDICQRGTSLTIQCQVDSQVTMMFWYRQQPGQSLTLIATANQGSEATYESGFVIDKFPISRPNLTFSTLTVSNMSPEDSSIYLCSVGRTSAQETQYFGPGTRLLVL.

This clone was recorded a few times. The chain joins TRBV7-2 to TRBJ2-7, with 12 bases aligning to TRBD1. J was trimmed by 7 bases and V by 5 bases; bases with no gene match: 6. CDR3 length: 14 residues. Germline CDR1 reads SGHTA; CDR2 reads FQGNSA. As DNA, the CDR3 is TGTGCCAGCAGCAGGGACAGGGGGCTGGGGGAGCAGTACGTC. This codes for CASSRDRGLGEQYV.

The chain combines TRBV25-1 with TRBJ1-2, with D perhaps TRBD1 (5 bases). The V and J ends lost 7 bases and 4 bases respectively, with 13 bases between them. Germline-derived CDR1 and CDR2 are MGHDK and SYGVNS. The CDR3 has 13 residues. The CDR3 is CASTSDTTYGYTF. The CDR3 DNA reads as TGTGCCAGCACCTCGGACACCACCTATGGCTACACCTTC.

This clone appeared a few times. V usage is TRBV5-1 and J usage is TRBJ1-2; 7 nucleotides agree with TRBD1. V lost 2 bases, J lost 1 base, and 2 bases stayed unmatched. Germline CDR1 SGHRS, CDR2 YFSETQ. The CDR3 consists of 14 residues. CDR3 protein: CASSLQGFNYGYTF. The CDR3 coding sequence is TGCGCCAGCAGCTTACAGGGGTTTAACTATGGCTACACCTTC. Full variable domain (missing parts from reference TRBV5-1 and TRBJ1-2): KAGVTQTPRYLIKTRGQQVTLSCSPISGHRSVSWYQQTPGQGLQFLFEYFSETQRNKGNFPGRFSGRQFSNSRSEMNVSTLELGDSALYLCASSLQGFNYGYTFGSGTRLTVV.

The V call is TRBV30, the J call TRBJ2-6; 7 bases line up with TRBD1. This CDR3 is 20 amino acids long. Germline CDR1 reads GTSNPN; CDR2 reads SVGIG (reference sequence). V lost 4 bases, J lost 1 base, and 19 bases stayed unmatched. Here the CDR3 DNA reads TGTGCCTGGATCGCCCGGACAGGAGCCTTTAGGGGTTCTGGGGCCAACGTCCTGACTTTC. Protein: CAWIARTGAFRGSGANVLTF.

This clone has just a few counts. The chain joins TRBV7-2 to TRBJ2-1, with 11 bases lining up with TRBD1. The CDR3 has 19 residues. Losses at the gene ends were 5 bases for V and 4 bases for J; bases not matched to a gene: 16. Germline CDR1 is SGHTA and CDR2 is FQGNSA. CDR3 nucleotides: TGTGCCAGCAGCCCACATGGACAGGGGGCGAGGGCCGCTTACAATGAGCAGTTCTTC. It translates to CASSPHGQGARAAYNEQFF.

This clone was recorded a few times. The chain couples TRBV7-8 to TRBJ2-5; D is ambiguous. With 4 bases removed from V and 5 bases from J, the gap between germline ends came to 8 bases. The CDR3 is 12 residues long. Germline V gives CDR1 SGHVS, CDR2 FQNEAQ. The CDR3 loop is CASSSSRETQYF. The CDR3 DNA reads TGTGCCAGCAGCTCGTCCAGGGAGACCCAGTACTTC.

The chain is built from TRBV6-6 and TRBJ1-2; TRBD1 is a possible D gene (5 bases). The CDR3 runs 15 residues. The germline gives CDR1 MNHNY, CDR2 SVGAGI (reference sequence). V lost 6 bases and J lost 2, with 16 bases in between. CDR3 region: CASRSKRDSNYGYTF. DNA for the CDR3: TGTGCCAGCAGAAGTAAGAGAGACAGCAACTATGGCTACACCTTC.

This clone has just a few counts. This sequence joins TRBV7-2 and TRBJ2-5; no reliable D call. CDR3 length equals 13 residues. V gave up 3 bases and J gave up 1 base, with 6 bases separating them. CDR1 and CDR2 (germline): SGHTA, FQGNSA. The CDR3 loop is CASSLSIQETQYF. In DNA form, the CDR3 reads TGTGCCAGCAGCTTGAGTATCCAAGAGACCCAGTACTTC.

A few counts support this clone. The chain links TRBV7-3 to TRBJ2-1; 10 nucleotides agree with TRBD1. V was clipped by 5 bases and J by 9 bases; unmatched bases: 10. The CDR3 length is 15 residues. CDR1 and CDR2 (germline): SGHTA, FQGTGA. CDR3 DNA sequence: TGTGCCAGCAGCAGTCCCGGGACAGGGGTTAGTGAGCAGTTCTTC. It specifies CASSSPGTGVSEQFF.

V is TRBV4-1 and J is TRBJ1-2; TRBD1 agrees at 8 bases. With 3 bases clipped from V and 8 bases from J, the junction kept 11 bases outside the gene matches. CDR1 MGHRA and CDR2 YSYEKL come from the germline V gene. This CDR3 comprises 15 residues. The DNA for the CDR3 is TGCGCCAGCAGCCAGAAGACAGGGGATTATCAAGGCTACACCTTC. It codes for CASSQKTGDYQGYTF.

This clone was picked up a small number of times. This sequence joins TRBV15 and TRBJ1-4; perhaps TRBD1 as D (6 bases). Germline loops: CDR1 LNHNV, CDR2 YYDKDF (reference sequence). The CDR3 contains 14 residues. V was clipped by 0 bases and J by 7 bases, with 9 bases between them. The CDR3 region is CATSRDGQSEKLFF. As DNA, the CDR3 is TGTGCCACCAGCAGAGATGGACAGAGTGAAAAACTGTTTTTT.